The 25 T cell receptor beta chains presented below share a single source sample, sequenced in a study of blood T cell repertoires in COVID-19. The table came from immunoSEQ multiplex PCR; TCRdb's copy has only in-frame clones and leaves some out. The sample comprises under 300,000 clones, about 91% of which are singletons, and 3.5% to 5% rests with the top ten. Sequences were obtained from peripheral blood. The receptors shown here come from a woman aged 40 to 49 who had recovered from COVID-19.

The gene calls are TRBV2 and TRBJ2-7, with 7 bases matching TRBD1. Germline-derived CDR1 and CDR2 are SNHLY and FYNNEI. The CDR3 extends over 13 amino acids. Germline trimming cut 8 bases from V and 1 base from J; bases unmatched to any gene: 5. The CDR3 reads CASAGTDSYEQYV. In nucleotides, the CDR3 is TGTGCCAGCGCCGGGACAGATTCCTACGAGCAGTACGTC.

CDR3 loop: CASSSTPGPAGEKLFF. Here the CDR3 DNA reads TGTGCCAGCAGCTCTACCCCGGGCCCGGCAGGGGAAAAACTGTTTTTT. This chain uses TRBV14 with TRBJ1-4; D perhaps matches TRBD1 (5 bases). V lost 5 bases and J lost 8, with 21 bases in between. The CDR3 sequence is 16 residues long. Germline CDR1 and CDR2: SGHDN and FVKESK.

This clone was observed once. The chain joins TRBV28 to TRBJ2-7; 7 bases match TRBD1. Germline V gene data show CDR1 as MDHEN and CDR2 as SYDVKM. The CDR3 loop spans 13 amino acids. V lost 6 bases to trimming and J lost 4 bases; unmatched junction nucleotides: 6. CDR3 residues: CASRPGQEYEQYF. CDR3 bases: TGTGCCAGCAGACCTGGACAGGAATACGAGCAGTACTTC.

The J gene is TRBJ2-4, the V gene TRBV30, with TRBD2 as a possible D gene (5 bases). The CDR3 extends over 12 amino acids. The V end lost 0 bases, the J end lost 15 bases, and 15 bases lay between the germline ends. Per the germline V gene, CDR1 is GTSNPN and CDR2 is SVGIG (reference sequence). CDR3 protein: CAWSVTGSGWYF. Written as DNA, the CDR3 is TGTGCCTGGAGTGTAACTGGCTCGGGGTGGTACTTC. The variable domain in full, completed from reference TRBV30 and TRBJ2-4, reads SQTIHQWPATLVQPVGSPLSLECTVEGTSNPNLYWYRQAAGRGLQLLFYSVGIGQISSEVPQNLSASRPQDRQFILSSKKLLLSDSGFYLCAWSVTGSGWYFGAGTRLSVL.

V is TRBV2 and J is TRBJ2-7, with D possibly being TRBD2 (7 bases). V was pared by 1 base and J by 6 bases, with 16 bases between. The germline V gene encodes CDR1 SNHLY and CDR2 FYNNEI. The CDR3 length is 15 residues. In DNA, the CDR3 is TGTGCCAGCAGTGAAGACCTGGGGAGGGGGAGCGAGCAGTACTTC. This translates into CASSEDLGRGSEQYF.

The V and J genes are TRBV2 and TRBJ2-1; 8 bases agree with TRBD2. CDR3 length: 15 residues. Germline CDR1 and CDR2: SNHLY and FYNNEI. J was trimmed by 6 bases and V by 6 bases; bases with no gene match: 10. The CDR3 region is CASRRTTSVPNEQFF. In DNA, the CDR3 is TGTGCCAGCAGACGAACGACTAGCGTTCCCAATGAGCAGTTCTTC.

The chain uses TRBV19 and TRBJ2-5; D is possibly TRBD1 (5 bases). Per the germline V gene, CDR1 is LNHDA and CDR2 is SQIVND (reference sequence). CDR3 size: 13 residues. V was pared by 4 bases and J by 5 bases, with 11 bases between. The CDR3 nucleotides are TGTGCCAGTAGTAGCCAGGGCGCGGAGACCCAGTACTTC. Translating it yields CASSSQGAETQYF.

The rearrangement links TRBV21-1 to TRBJ1-1; TRBD1, the table's D call, lacks a check against the DNA. TRBV21-1 is reported as a pseudogene. There are 15 residues in the CDR3. The DNA of the CDR3 is TGTGCCAGCAGCAACGGACAGGCGGGTTCAACTGAAGCTTTCTTT. Its protein is CASSNGQAGSTEAFF.

The chain is built from TRBV7-9 and TRBJ2-2; 10 nucleotides match TRBD1. Germline V gene lookup returns CDR1 SEHNR and CDR2 FQNEAQ (reference sequence). The CDR3 covers 16 residues. After removal of 5 bases from V and 8 bases from J, the junction contained 11 bases not matched to a gene. CDR3 region: CASSLAGTGAGGELFF. The CDR3 DNA sequence: TGTGCCAGCAGCCTCGCCGGGACAGGGGCAGGAGGGGAGCTGTTTTTT.

This chain connects TRBV23-1 to TRBJ2-3; the match to TRBD1 covers 11 bases. TRBV23-1 is filed as an ORF, its function uncertain. J lost 4 bases, V lost 3 bases, and 0 bases had no gene match. This CDR3 is 14 amino acids long. The CDR3 region has the DNA TGCGCCAGCAGTCAGGGACAGGGGGCAGATACGCAGTATTTT. As protein: CASSQGQGADTQYF.

J is TRBJ2-1 and V is TRBV21-1; the table's TRBD1 call for D was not verified on the DNA. TRBV21-1 is assigned pseudogene status. This CDR3 is built from 12 residues. CDR3 sequence: CASSPRTPEQFF. DNA of the CDR3: TGTGCCAGCAGCCCACGGACACCTGAGCAGTTCTTC.

The chain carries TRBV11-2 and TRBJ2-2; TRBD1 is a possible D gene (5 bases). This CDR3 has 16 residues. From germline, CDR1 is SGHAT and CDR2 FQNNGV. The ends were cut back, 1 base at V and 3 bases at J, with 12 bases in the middle. The CDR3 nucleotides read TGTGCCAGCAGCTTAGCGGCAGGGTGGGACACCGGGGAGCTGTTTTTT. It specifies CASSLAAGWDTGELFF.

The chain employs TRBV14 and TRBJ2-1; D is perhaps TRBD1 (5 bases). V was shortened by 5 bases and J by 6 bases, with 17 bases between the two germline ends. The CDR3 contains 15 residues. From germline, CDR1 is SGHDN and CDR2 FVKESK. The CDR3 bases are TGTGCCAGCAGCGCCCGGCCACAGGCCGGCAATGAGCAGTTCTTC. Amino acids: CASSARPQAGNEQFF.

This chain links TRBV28 with TRBJ2-7, with TRBD1 matching 7 bases. The CDR3 extends over 13 amino acids. The V segment lost 6 bases and the J segment 3 bases; nucleotides outside the gene matches: 5. Germline V gene lookup returns CDR1 MDHEN and CDR2 SYDVKM. The CDR3 DNA sequence: TGTGCCAGCAGCCCGGGACAGAGCTACGAGCAGTACTTC. It is translated as CASSPGQSYEQYF.

This rearrangement joins TRBV9 to TRBJ2-3; TRBD2 matches 7 bases. V gave up 0 bases and J gave up 1 base; unmatched junction bases: 5. CDR3 length equals 16 residues. Germline assignment: CDR1 SGDLS and CDR2 YYNGEE. The CDR3 sequence is CASSVAVGGGTDTQYF. Here the CDR3 DNA reads TGTGCCAGCAGCGTAGCTGTGGGGGGGGGCACAGATACGCAGTATTTT. Filled out from reference TRBV9 and TRBJ2-3, the complete variable domain reads DSGVTQTPKHLITATGQRVTLRCSPRSGDLSVYWYQQSLDQGLQFLIQYYNGEERAKGNILERFSAQQFPDLHSELNLSSLELGDSALYFCASSVAVGGGTDTQYFGPGTRLTVL.

This clone appeared a single time. The chain is built from TRBV2 and TRBJ1-4; D is unclear. Trimming shortened V by 7 bases and J by 3 bases, and 15 bases separated the two germline ends. The germline V gene encodes CDR1 SNHLY and CDR2 FYNNEI. This CDR3 contains 15 residues. In nucleotides, the CDR3 is TGTGCCAGCAAATCTAGGCCTTCGGCTAATGAAAAACTGTTTTTT. Its protein product is CASKSRPSANEKLFF.

The V gene is TRBV5-8, the J gene TRBJ1-5, with D perhaps TRBD1 (5 bases). Trimming pared 9 bases from V and 3 bases from J, leaving 16 bases between. Germline V gene lookup returns CDR1 SGHTS and CDR2 YDEGEE. The CDR3 contains 14 residues. CDR3 sequence: CATTTGVNNQPQHF. Written as DNA, the CDR3 is TGTGCCACTACCACGGGGGTGAACAATCAGCCCCAGCATTTT.

The V call is TRBV3-1 (or the pseudogene TRBV3-2), the J call TRBJ2-3; D is uncertain. Germline CDR1 is LGHDT and CDR2 is YNNKEL (reference sequence). Trimming pared 2 bases from V and 2 bases from J, leaving 8 bases between. The CDR3 extends over 14 amino acids. CDR3 protein: CASSQSRVTDTQYF. In DNA form, the CDR3 reads TGTGCCAGCAGCCAATCCCGTGTCACAGATACGCAGTATTTT.

The V call is TRBV27, the J call TRBJ2-2; a weak D match, TRBD1 (5 bases). The ends were cut back, 2 bases at V and 4 bases at J, with 8 bases in the middle. CDR3 length: 14 amino acids. Germline V gene data show CDR1 as MNHEY and CDR2 as SMNVEV (reference sequence). CDR3 in amino acids: CASSLLRVTGELFF. CDR3 nucleotides: TGTGCCAGCAGTTTACTCAGGGTCACCGGGGAGCTGTTTTTT.

The rearrangement joins TRBV2 to TRBJ2-7; possible D gene TRBD2, 6 bases. Trimming stripped 2 bases from V and 6 bases from J, with 11 bases between. The CDR3 is 13 residues long. The germline CDR1 and CDR2 sequences are SNHLY and FYNNEI. The CDR3, as DNA: TGTGCCAGCAGTGAATCTGCGGGGAGCGAGCAGTACGTC. Its protein is CASSESAGSEQYV.

DNA of the CDR3: TGCGCCAGCAGTGATGATTCCGGGACAGGGAATGCTGAAGCTTTCTTT. It translates to CASSDDSGTGNAEAFF. The rearrangement joins TRBV10-2 to TRBJ1-1; 9 bases agree with TRBD1. The CDR3 length is 16 residues. V was pared by 3 bases and J by 6 bases, with 11 bases of the junction left unmatched. Germline values: CDR1 WSHSY, CDR2 SAAADI.

V gene TRBV19 combines with J gene TRBJ1-6, with D possibly matching TRBD1 (6 bases). CDR3 length: 14 amino acids. Germline V gives CDR1 LNHDA, CDR2 SQIVND (reference sequence). Trimming took 0 bases from V and 7 from J, leaving 7 bases between them. CDR3 nucleotide sequence: TGTGCCAGTAGTATAGACCAGGGGAATTCACCCCTCCACTTT. Residues: CASSIDQGNSPLHF.

This chain connects TRBV20-1 to TRBJ2-5; D is unresolved. The CDR3 has 12 residues. The V gene's germline CDR1 is DFQATT and CDR2 SNEGSKA (reference sequence). V lost 6 bases and J 0 bases, leaving 8 bases between the germline ends. CDR3 nucleotide sequence: TGCAGTGCGAGTCTAAACCAAGAGACCCAGTACTTC. Translated: CSASLNQETQYF.

The V call is TRBV9, the J call TRBJ2-1, with D unclear. Germline assignment: CDR1 SGDLS and CDR2 YYNGEE. The CDR3 is made up of 16 amino acids. V lost 4 bases to trimming and J lost 0 bases, with 14 bases between them. CDR3 in DNA: TGTGCCAGCAGCCCTAGGTTCGGCAGCTCCTACAATGAGCAGTTCTTC. Translated: CASSPRFGSSYNEQFF.

This clone has a handful of counts. The chain carries TRBV5-4 and TRBJ2-6; D not resolved. This CDR3 has 16 residues. CDR1 SGHNT and CDR2 YYREEE come from the germline V gene (reference sequence). The V end lost 5 bases, the J end lost 1 base, and 13 bases lay between the germline ends. DNA for the CDR3: TGTGCCAGCAGTCGTGGCACCCTTTCTGGGGCCAACGTCCTGACTTTC. Its protein product is CASSRGTLSGANVLTF.